The table lists the clone carrying this T cell receptor (beta chain) with many counts. Its specificity is unknown. The V end lost 3 bases, the J end lost 4 bases, and 7 bases lay between the germline ends. The CDR3 is 12 amino acids. These data are taken from a study of response to subunit inactivated influenza vaccine. Points from the study as a whole: Few new T cells, the authors suggested, are recruited by each seasonal influenza vaccination.

TCRdb re-analysed the RT-PCR reads in MiXCR, keeping a single row per CDR3 protein. The sample includes more than 700,000 distinct CDR3 sequences, about 20% of them seen just once. The chain combines TRBV12-3 or TRBV12-4 with TRBJ2-7, with D unresolved. Specimen: PBMCs from blood, collected approximately 5 days after vaccination. This TCR was sampled from a man over 45 who received an inactivated influenza vaccine. This CDR3 reads CASSFKRYEQYF. The DNA for the CDR3 is TGTGCCAGCAGTTTTAAGAGGTACGAGCAGTACTTC.